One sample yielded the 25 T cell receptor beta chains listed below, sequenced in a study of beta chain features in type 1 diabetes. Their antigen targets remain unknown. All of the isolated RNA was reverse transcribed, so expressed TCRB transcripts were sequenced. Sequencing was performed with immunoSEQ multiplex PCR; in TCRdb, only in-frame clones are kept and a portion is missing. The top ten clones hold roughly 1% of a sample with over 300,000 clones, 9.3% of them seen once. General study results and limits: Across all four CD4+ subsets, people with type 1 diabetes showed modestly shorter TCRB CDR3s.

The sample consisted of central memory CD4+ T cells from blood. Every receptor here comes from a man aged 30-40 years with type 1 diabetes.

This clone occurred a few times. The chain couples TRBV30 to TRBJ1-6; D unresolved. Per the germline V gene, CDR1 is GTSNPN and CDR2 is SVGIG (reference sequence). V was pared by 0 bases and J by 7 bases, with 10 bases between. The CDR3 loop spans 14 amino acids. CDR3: CAWSVGPGNSPLHF. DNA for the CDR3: TGTGCCTGGAGTGTGGGCCCGGGAAATTCACCCCTCCACTTT.

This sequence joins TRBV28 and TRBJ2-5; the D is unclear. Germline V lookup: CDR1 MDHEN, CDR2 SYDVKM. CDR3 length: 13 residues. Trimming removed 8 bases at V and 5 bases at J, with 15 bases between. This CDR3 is CASDINRRETQYF. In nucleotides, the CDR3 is TGTGCCAGCGACATAAATAGGCGGGAGACCCAGTACTTC.

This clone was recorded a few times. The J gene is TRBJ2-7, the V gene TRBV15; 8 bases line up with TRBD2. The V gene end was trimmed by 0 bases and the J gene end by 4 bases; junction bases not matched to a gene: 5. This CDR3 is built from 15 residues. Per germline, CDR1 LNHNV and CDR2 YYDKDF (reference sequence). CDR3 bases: TGTGCCACCAGCAGAGATTTGCGGGGGGCTTACGAGCAGTACTTC. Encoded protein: CATSRDLRGAYEQYF.

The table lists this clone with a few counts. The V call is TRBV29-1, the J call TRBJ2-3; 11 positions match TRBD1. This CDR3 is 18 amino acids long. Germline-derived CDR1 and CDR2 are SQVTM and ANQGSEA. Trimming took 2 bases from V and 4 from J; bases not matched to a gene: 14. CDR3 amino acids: CSVEKGMGTGGLPDTQYF. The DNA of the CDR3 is TGCAGCGTTGAAAAGGGAATGGGGACAGGGGGACTTCCAGATACGCAGTATTTT.

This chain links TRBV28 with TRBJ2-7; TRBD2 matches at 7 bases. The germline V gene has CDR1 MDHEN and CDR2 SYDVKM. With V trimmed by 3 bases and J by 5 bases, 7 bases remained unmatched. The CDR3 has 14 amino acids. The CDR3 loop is CASSLGGAGDEQYF. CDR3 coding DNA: TGTGCCAGCAGTTTGGGCGGGGCGGGGGACGAGCAGTACTTC.

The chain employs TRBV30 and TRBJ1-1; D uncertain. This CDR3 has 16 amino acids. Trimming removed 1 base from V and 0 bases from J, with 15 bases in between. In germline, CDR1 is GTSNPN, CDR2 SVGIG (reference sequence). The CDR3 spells CAWSALPRRLNTEAFF. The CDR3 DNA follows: TGTGCCTGGAGTGCCCTCCCCAGACGGCTGAACACTGAAGCTTTCTTT. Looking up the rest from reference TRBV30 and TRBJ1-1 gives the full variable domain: SQTIHQWPATLVQPVGSPLSLECTVEGTSNPNLYWYRQAAGRGLQLLFYSVGIGQISSEVPQNLSASRPQDRQFILSSKKLLLSDSGFYLCAWSALPRRLNTEAFFGQGTRLTVV.

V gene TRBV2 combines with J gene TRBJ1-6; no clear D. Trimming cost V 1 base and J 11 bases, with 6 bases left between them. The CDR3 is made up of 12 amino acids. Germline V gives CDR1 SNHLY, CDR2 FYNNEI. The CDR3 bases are TGTGCCAGCAGTGAAGAATGGGCACCCCTCCACTTT. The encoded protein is CASSEEWAPLHF.

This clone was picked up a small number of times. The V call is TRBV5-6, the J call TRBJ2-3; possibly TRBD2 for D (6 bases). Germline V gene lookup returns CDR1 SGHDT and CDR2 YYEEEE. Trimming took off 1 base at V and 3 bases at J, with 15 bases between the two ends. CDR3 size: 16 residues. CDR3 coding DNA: TGTGCCAGCAGCTTGAACCCTAGCGAGTTGACAGATACGCAGTATTTT. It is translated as CASSLNPSELTDTQYF.

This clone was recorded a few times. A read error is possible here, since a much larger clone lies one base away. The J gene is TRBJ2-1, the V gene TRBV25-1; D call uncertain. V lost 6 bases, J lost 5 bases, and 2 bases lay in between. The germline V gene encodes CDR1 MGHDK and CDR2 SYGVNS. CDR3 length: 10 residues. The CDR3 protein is CASRNNEQFF. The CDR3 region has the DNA TGTGCCAGCAGAAACAATGAGCAGTTCTTC.

CDR3 nucleotides: TGTGCCAGCAGTCCAGGGACAGGCTCTGGAAACACCATATATTTT. Protein product: CASSPGTGSGNTIYF. This rearrangement joins TRBV27 to TRBJ1-3; 8 bases line up with TRBD1. The CDR3 covers 15 residues. The V and J ends lost 5 bases and 0 bases, in that order; junction bases with no gene match: 3. The germline V gene encodes CDR1 MNHEY and CDR2 SMNVEV (reference sequence).

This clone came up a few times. Here the CDR3 DNA reads TGCGCCAGCAGCTTGACGGGGACAGGGGCCTACGAGCAGTACTTC. This sequence encodes CASSLTGTGAYEQYF. V and J are TRBV5-1 and TRBJ2-7; 10 bases match TRBD1. The CDR3 runs to 15 residues. V gave up 1 base and J gave up 2 bases; unmatched junction bases: 3. From germline, CDR1 is SGHRS and CDR2 YFSETQ.

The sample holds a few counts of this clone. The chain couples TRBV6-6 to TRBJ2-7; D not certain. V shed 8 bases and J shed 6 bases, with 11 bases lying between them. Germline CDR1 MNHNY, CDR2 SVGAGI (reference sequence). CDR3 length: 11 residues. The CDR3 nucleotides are TGTGCCAGCCGAGGTGGGCTCGAGCAGTACTTC. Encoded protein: CASRGGLEQYF.

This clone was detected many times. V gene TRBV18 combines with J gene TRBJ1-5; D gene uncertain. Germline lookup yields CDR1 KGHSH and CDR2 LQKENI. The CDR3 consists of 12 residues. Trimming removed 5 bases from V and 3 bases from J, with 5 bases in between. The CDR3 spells CASSVPNQPQHF. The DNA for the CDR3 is TGTGCCAGCTCAGTACCCAATCAGCCCCAGCATTTT.

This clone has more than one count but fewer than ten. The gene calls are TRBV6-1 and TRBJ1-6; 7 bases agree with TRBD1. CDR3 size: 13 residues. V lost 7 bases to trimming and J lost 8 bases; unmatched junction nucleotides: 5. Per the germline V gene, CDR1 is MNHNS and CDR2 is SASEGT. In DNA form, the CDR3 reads TGTGCCAGCACTCTCGACAGGGATTCACCCCTCCACTTT. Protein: CASTLDRDSPLHF.

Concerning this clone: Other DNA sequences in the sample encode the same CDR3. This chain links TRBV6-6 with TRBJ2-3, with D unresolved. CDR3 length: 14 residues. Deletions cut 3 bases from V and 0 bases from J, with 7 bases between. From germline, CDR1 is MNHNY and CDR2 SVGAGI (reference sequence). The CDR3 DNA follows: TGTGCCAGCAGTTATACCATTAGCACAGATACGCAGTATTTT. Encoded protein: CASSYTISTDTQYF.

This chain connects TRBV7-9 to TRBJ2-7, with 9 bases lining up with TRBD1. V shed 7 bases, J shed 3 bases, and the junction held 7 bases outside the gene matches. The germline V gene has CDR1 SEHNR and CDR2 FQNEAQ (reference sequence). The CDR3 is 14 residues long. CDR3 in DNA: TGTGCCAGCACCCAAGGACAGGGGTTCTACGAGCAGTACTTC. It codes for CASTQGQGFYEQYF.

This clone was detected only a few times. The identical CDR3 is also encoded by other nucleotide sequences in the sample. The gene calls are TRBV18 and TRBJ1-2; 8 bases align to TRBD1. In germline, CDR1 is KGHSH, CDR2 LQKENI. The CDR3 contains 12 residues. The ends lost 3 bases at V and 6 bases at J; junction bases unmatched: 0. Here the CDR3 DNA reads TGTGCCAGCTCACCGGACAGGGATGGCTACACCTTC. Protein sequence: CASSPDRDGYTF.

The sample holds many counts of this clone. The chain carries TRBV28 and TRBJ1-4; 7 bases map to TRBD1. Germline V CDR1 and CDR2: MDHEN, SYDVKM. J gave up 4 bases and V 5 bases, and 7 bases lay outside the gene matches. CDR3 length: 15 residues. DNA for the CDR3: TGTGCCAGCAGTGGACAGGACCGACTTAATGAAAAACTGTTTTTT. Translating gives CASSGQDRLNEKLFF.

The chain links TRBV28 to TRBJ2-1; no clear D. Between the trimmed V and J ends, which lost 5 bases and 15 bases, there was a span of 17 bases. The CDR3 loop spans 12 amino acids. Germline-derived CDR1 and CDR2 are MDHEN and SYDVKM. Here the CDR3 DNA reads TGTGCCAGCAGTGCGCCCCCGAATGGCCTGTTCTTC. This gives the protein CASSAPPNGLFF. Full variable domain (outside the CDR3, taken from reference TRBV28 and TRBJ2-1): DVKVTQSSRYLVKRTGEKVFLECVQDMDHENMFWYRQDPGLGLRLIYFSYDVKMKEKGDIPEGYSVSREKKERFSLILESASTNQTSMYLCASSAPPNGLFFGPGTRLTVL.

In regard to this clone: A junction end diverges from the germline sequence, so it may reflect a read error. CDR3 amino acids: CSVEEFFGNGNTIYF. In DNA form, the CDR3 reads TGCAGCGTGGAAGAGTTCTTTGGTAATGGAAACACCATATATTTT. This chain links TRBV29-1 with TRBJ1-3; D gene ambiguous. The germline V gene encodes CDR1 SQVTM and CDR2 ANQGSEA. The CDR3 consists of 15 residues.

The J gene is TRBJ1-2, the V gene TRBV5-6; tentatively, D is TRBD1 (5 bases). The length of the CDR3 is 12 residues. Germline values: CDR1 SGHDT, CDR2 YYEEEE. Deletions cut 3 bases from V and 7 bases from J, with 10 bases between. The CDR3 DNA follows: TGTGCCAGCAGCTCCAGGGCGCCTGGCTACACCTTC. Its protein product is CASSSRAPGYTF.

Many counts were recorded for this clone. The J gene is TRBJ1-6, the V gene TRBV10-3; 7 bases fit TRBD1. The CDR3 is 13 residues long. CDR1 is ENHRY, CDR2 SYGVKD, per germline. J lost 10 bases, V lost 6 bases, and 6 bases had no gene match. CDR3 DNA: TGTGCCATCAGCCGGGACAGCGACTCACCCCTCCACTTT. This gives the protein CAISRDSDSPLHF.

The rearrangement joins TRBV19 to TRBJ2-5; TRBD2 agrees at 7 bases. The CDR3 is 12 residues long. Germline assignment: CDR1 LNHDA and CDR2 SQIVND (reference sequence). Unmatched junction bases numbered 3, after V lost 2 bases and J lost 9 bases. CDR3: CASSIQGGAQYF. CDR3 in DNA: TGTGCCAGTAGTATACAGGGAGGGGCCCAGTACTTC.

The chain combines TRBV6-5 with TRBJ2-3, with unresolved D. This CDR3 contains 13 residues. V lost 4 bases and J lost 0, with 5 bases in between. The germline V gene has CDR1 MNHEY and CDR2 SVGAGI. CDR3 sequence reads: CASSFDSTDTQYF. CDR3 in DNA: TGTGCCAGCAGTTTTGACAGCACAGATACGCAGTATTTT.

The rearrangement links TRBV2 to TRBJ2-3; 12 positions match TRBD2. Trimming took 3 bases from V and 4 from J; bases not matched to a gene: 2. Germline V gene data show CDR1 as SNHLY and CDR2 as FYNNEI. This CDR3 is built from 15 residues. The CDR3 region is CASSETSGGSDTQYF. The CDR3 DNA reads TGTGCCAGCAGTGAGACTAGCGGGGGCTCAGATACGCAGTATTTT.